What follows is one T cell receptor beta chain and its context. Its antigen is currently unknown. Sequenced by immunoSEQ multiplex PCR; TCRdb stores in-frame clones only, minus some. The sample has about 27,000 clones, 88% seen once. These data belong to a study of T cells in localized non-small cell lung cancer. Findings and limits, study-wide: Longer overall survival was associated with a higher density of T cells in the blood. Uninvolved nearby lung showed the greatest T cell clonality, exceeding that found in tumor.

CDR3 length: 19 amino acids. V lost 5 bases to trimming and J lost 0 bases; unmatched junction nucleotides: 12. Germline CDR1 SGHVS, CDR2 FNYEAQ. This chain links TRBV7-6 with TRBJ1-4, with TRBD1 matching 10 bases. This receptor was taken from an older female donor with stage II squamous cell lung carcinoma. The sequences come from peripheral blood, collected before any cancer treatment. The CDR3 sequence is CASSDRGQGFIATNEKLFF. The DNA for the CDR3 is TGTGCCAGCAGCGATAGGGGACAGGGGTTCATCGCAACTAATGAAAAACTGTTTTTT.